This T cell receptor (beta chain) stems from a study of blood T cell repertoires in COVID-19. Study processing details: The authors estimated nucleated cell counts from reference gene primer amplification. Data came from immunoSEQ multiplex PCR; TCRdb stores just in-frame clones and leaves some out. V, J and clone size were drawn from that table, and D and trimming were deduced from the DNA. Found here are roughly 300,000 clones, roughly 85% of them singletons; the top ten hold approximately 7.9%. This clone turned up a few times. Germline values: CDR1 LGHNA, CDR2 YNFKEQ. Trimming left V 7 bases short and J 0 bases short, with 10 bases between. The CDR3 is 15 amino acids.

The gene calls are TRBV4-2 and TRBJ2-6; D is possibly TRBD1 (5 bases). The TCR was taken from a human donor in a cohort sampled during active COVID-19. Sequencing was carried out using peripheral blood. The CDR3 here is CASTRQYSGANVLTF. As DNA, the CDR3 is TGTGCCAGCACTCGACAGTACTCTGGGGCCAACGTCCTGACTTTC.